This passage covers 16 T cell receptor beta chains from one sample sequenced in a study of blood T cells in healthy people across ages. Sample-barcoded 5' priming and a J-beta primer mix drove a second PCR of 7 to 11 cycles. TCRdb passed the 5' RACE reads through MiXCR, listing each CDR3 protein once. The sample comprises about 1.1 million distinct CDR3 sequences, around two fifths of which are singletons, and less than 15% rests with the top ten. Sequencing used blood. The receptor set was obtained from a man aged 18 to 30 in good health.

This clonotype was recorded once. V is TRBV5-1 and J is TRBJ1-2, with unresolved D. The CDR3 totals 16 residues. Trimming pared 4 bases from V and 2 bases from J, leaving 18 bases between. Germline loops: CDR1 SGHRS, CDR2 YFSETQ. CDR3 protein: CASSPDLGLKNYGYTF. The CDR3 DNA reads as TGCGCCAGCAGCCCCGACTTGGGATTGAAGAACTATGGCTACACCTTC. The variable domain in full, completed from reference TRBV5-1 and TRBJ1-2, reads KAGVTQTPRYLIKTRGQQVTLSCSPISGHRSVSWYQQTPGQGLQFLFEYFSETQRNKGNFPGRFSGRQFSNSRSEMNVSTLELGDSALYLCASSPDLGLKNYGYTFGSGTRLTVV.

This rearrangement joins TRBV7-2 to TRBJ1-1, with D uncertain. The CDR3 runs 14 residues. Looked up from germline, CDR1 is SGHTA and CDR2 is FQGNSA. Trimming cost V 0 bases and J 11 bases, with 16 bases left between them. The CDR3 nucleotides read TGTGCCAGCAGCTTAGCGTTCTCAGCCAAGAGGGCTTTCTTT. Amino acid sequence: CASSLAFSAKRAFF.

This chain joins TRBV6-6 and TRBJ1-5; 7 bases are shared with TRBD1. Per germline, CDR1 MNHNY and CDR2 SVGAGI (reference sequence). V lost 2 bases to trimming and J lost 3 bases; unmatched junction nucleotides: 4. The CDR3 contains 15 residues. This CDR3 reads CASSYPDRDNQPQHF. DNA for the CDR3: TGTGCCAGCAGTTACCCCGACAGGGACAATCAGCCCCAGCATTTT.

This clonotype was recorded many times. The chain is built from TRBV12-3 or TRBV12-4 and TRBJ1-1; unclear D gene. V was cut by 1 base and J by 6 bases, with 6 bases left in between. The CDR3 length is 12 residues. CDR3 coding DNA: TGTGCCAGCAGTTTAGGTCGAGCTGAAGCTTTCTTT. Translation: CASSLGRAEAFF.

CDR3 bases: TGCGCCAGCAGCTTGGATCTTACAGGGATGCTGACTGCCTACGAGCAGTACTTC. It codes for CASSLDLTGMLTAYEQYF. The V gene is TRBV5-1, the J gene TRBJ2-7; TRBD1 is a possible D gene (6 bases). The germline V gene has CDR1 SGHRS and CDR2 YFSETQ. This CDR3 is 18 amino acids long. The V end lost 0 bases, the J end lost 2 bases, and 21 bases lay between the germline ends.

This clonotype was seen more than once but under ten times. One end of the junction does not line up with germline, which may come from a read error. The chain employs TRBV15 and TRBJ1-5; TRBD1 is a possible D gene (6 bases). Germline CDR1 is LNHNV and CDR2 is YYDKDF (reference sequence). The CDR3 runs to 15 residues. The CDR3 loop reads CANSRGRQVDQPQHF. Written as DNA, the CDR3 is TGTGCCAACAGCAGAGGCCGACAGGTTGACCAGCCCCAGCATTTT.

At least ten counts were recorded for this clonotype. J is TRBJ2-7 and V is TRBV20-1; the D gene is possibly TRBD2 (5 bases). The V gene's germline CDR1 is DFQATT and CDR2 SNEGSKA (reference sequence). The CDR3 sequence is 10 residues long. The CDR3 DNA sequence: TGCTCTGCGGGCGCCTACGAGCAGTACTTC. Protein sequence: CSAGAYEQYF.

This clonotype occurred a few times. This chain connects TRBV9 to TRBJ2-4, with 8 bases that match TRBD2. Per the germline V gene, CDR1 is SGDLS and CDR2 is YYNGEE. The CDR3 sequence is 16 residues long. V lost 3 bases, J lost 1 base, and 6 bases stayed unmatched. DNA of the CDR3: TGTGCCAGCAGCGACTCTCGCGGGGGGGCCAAAAACATTCAGTACTTC. As protein: CASSDSRGGAKNIQYF.

The genes are TRBV29-1 and TRBJ2-1, with 8 bases fitting TRBD1. The CDR3 extends over 13 amino acids. Germline lookup yields CDR1 SQVTM and CDR2 ANQGSEA. With 8 bases clipped from V and 9 bases from J, the junction kept 12 bases outside the gene matches. CDR3 in amino acids: CSHAGTGTIEQFF. The CDR3 bases are TGCAGCCATGCCGGGACAGGCACGATTGAGCAGTTCTTC.

The rearrangement uses TRBV20-1 and TRBJ2-3, with TRBD2 identical over 9 bases. CDR1 DFQATT and CDR2 SNEGSKA come from the germline V gene (reference sequence). Germline trimming cut 1 base from V and 2 bases from J; bases unmatched to any gene: 10. The CDR3 sequence is 17 residues long. The CDR3 loop reads CSARVSVAGGPTDTQYF. The CDR3 DNA is TGCAGTGCTAGAGTGTCGGTTGCGGGGGGGCCCACAGATACGCAGTATTTT.

The chain combines TRBV4-2 with TRBJ1-2; 7 bases are a match to TRBD1. V trimming: 4 bases; J trimming: 0 bases; junction bases outside the gene matches: 5. Germline lookup yields CDR1 LGHNA and CDR2 YNFKEQ. The CDR3 runs to 15 residues. The CDR3 region has the DNA TGTGCCAGCAGCCGACAGGGAGAAGCTAACTATGGCTACACCTTC. Its translation is CASSRQGEANYGYTF.

V usage is TRBV7-2 and J usage is TRBJ1-5; 7 bases fit TRBD1. V was clipped by 5 bases and J by 0 bases; unmatched bases: 16. The CDR3 sequence is 19 residues long. Looked up from germline, CDR1 is SGHTA and CDR2 is FQGNSA. In DNA, the CDR3 is TGTGCCAGCAGCCCAGCCCCGTCAGGGGGACCTTATAGCAATCAGCCCCAGCATTTT. It translates to CASSPAPSGGPYSNQPQHF.

The rearrangement links TRBV2 to TRBJ2-2, with D hard to call. The CDR3 runs 15 residues. V lost 6 bases and J lost 0, with 11 bases in between. The germline gives CDR1 SNHLY, CDR2 FYNNEI. This chain's CDR3 is CASSVATSNTGELFF. The CDR3 DNA follows: TGTGCCAGCAGCGTCGCGACTTCGAACACCGGGGAGCTGTTTTTT.

In this sample, this clonotype turned up a few times. The rearrangement uses TRBV7-9 and TRBJ2-3, with D hard to call. Germline V gene lookup returns CDR1 SEHNR and CDR2 FQNEAQ (reference sequence). This CDR3 has 14 residues. V lost 4 bases and J 2 bases, leaving 10 bases between the germline ends. The CDR3 DNA is TGTGCCAGCAGCTCCGTCGTTAACACAGATACGCAGTATTTT. It yields the protein CASSSVVNTDTQYF.

The rearrangement joins TRBV7-9 to TRBJ1-1; TRBD1 agrees at 7 bases. Germline assignment: CDR1 SEHNR and CDR2 FQNEAQ (reference sequence). This CDR3 spans 15 amino acids. After removal of 6 bases from V and 4 bases from J, the junction contained 11 bases not matched to a gene. CDR3 amino acids: CASSRQGSRVTEAFF. CDR3 DNA sequence: TGTGCCAGCAGTCGACAGGGTTCACGGGTCACTGAAGCTTTCTTT.

This clonotype appeared a single time. J is TRBJ2-1 and V is TRBV20-1; a possible D gene is TRBD1 (6 bases). The J call is uncertain, as TRBJ2-7 better fits the DNA end. Germline V gene sequence: CDR1 DFQATT, CDR2 SNEGSKA (reference sequence). The CDR3 consists of 15 residues. The CDR3 protein is CSGGRGRSSYNEQYF. CDR3 DNA: TGCAGTGGGGGGCGCGGCCGAAGCTCCTACAATGAGCAGTACTTC.